This entry lists 8 T cell receptor beta chains sequenced from one sample in a study of blood T cell repertoires in COVID-19. Generated by immunoSEQ multiplex PCR, the TCRdb table keeps only in-frame clones and is missing some. The sample shows several thousand clones, about 91% of them seen only once. The sample was peripheral blood. These receptors came from a woman between 45 and 65 years old with active or convalescent COVID-19.

The genes are TRBV27 and TRBJ2-7, with no clear D. This CDR3 spans 16 amino acids. Trimming cost V 0 bases and J 9 bases, with 21 bases left between them. Germline CDR1 reads MNHEY; CDR2 reads SMNVEV (reference sequence). The CDR3 DNA reads as TGTGCCAGCAGTTTATCGGGCTCCAATCCCCGTCTCGGGCAGTACTTC. Translation: CASSLSGSNPRLGQYF.

This chain links TRBV9 with TRBJ2-1; D is ambiguous. Germline V gene lookup returns CDR1 SGDLS and CDR2 YYNGEE. V lost 0 bases and J 4 bases, leaving 8 bases between the germline ends. The CDR3 totals 14 residues. CDR3 coding DNA: TGTGCCAGCAGCGTAGGGCCAGCGTACAATGAGCAGTTCTTC. Translation: CASSVGPAYNEQFF. The full variable domain, with the rest looked up from reference TRBV9 and TRBJ2-1, is DSGVTQTPKHLITATGQRVTLRCSPRSGDLSVYWYQQSLDQGLQFLIQYYNGEERAKGNILERFSAQQFPDLHSELNLSSLELGDSALYFCASSVGPAYNEQFFGPGTRLTVL.

V and J are TRBV6-5 and TRBJ2-2; 9 nucleotides line up with TRBD1. Germline V lookup: CDR1 MNHEY, CDR2 SVGAGI. There are 14 residues in the CDR3. V was clipped by 6 bases and J by 5 bases; unmatched bases: 4. CDR3: CASRGTGRTGELFF. The CDR3 coding sequence is TGTGCCAGCAGAGGGACAGGGAGAACCGGGGAGCTGTTTTTT.

The rearrangement joins TRBV4-1 to TRBJ2-7; TRBD2 aligns across 11 bases. The length of the CDR3 is 16 residues. The trim removed 3 bases at V and 4 bases at J, leaving 8 bases unmatched. Germline-derived CDR1 and CDR2 are MGHRA and YSYEKL. This CDR3 is CASSQTLAGGHYEQYF. CDR3 bases: TGCGCCAGCAGCCAGACTCTAGCGGGGGGTCATTACGAGCAGTACTTC.

This rearrangement joins TRBV4-1 to TRBJ2-5; possibly TRBD1 for D (6 bases). Trimming pared 1 base from V and 2 bases from J, leaving 11 bases between. This CDR3 region has 15 residues. Germline V CDR1 and CDR2: MGHRA, YSYEKL. CDR3 nucleotide sequence: TGCGCCAGCAGCCAAGGGGGACACACACAAGAGACCCAGTACTTC. Translation: CASSQGGHTQETQYF.

In this sample, this clone turned up a few times. The gene calls are TRBV5-4 and TRBJ2-2, with TRBD1 matching over 7 bases. Trimming cost V 3 bases and J 6 bases; bases outside gene matches: 8. The V gene's germline CDR1 is SGHNT and CDR2 YYREEE (reference sequence). The CDR3 spans 15 residues. CDR3 sequence: CASSYGTASSGELFF. In DNA form, the CDR3 reads TGTGCCAGCAGCTATGGGACAGCTTCTTCCGGGGAGCTGTTTTTT.

The chain has TRBV6-2 or TRBV6-3 and TRBJ1-5; TRBD1 aligns across 8 bases. J lost 7 bases, V lost 5 bases, and 10 bases had no gene match. Germline V CDR1 and CDR2: MNHEY, SVGEGT. The CDR3 totals 15 residues. The CDR3 DNA reads as TGTGCCAGCAGTCTAATCGGACAGGGTAGACAGCCCCAGCATTTT. Encoded protein: CASSLIGQGRQPQHF.

The CDR3: CASSPRTRNQPQHF. CDR3 bases: TGTGCCAGCAGTCCTCGGACACGGAATCAGCCCCAGCATTTT. The rearrangement uses TRBV6-6 and TRBJ1-5; weak D call: TRBD1 (5 bases). The germline CDR1 and CDR2 sequences are MNHNY and SVGAGI (reference sequence). V lost 5 bases and J 4 bases, leaving 12 bases between the germline ends. The CDR3 loop spans 14 amino acids.